These 13 T cell receptor beta chains were sequenced from one sample in a study of metastatic and nonmetastatic thyroid tumors. Each patient went into thyroid surgery without having received any treatment. TCRdb reassembled clones from the PCR reads with MiXCR. The sample shows about 28,000 clones, around a fifth of them seen only once. Specimen: blood. These receptors originate from a female donor with papillary thyroid cancer or a benign thyroid nodule (not recorded which). Some clones in this sample may be carry-over from other donors' samples.

The chain uses TRBV5-1 and TRBJ1-6; D not resolved. CDR3 length: 15 residues. V gave up 0 bases and J gave up 9 bases, with 13 bases separating them. Germline CDR1 reads SGHRS; CDR2 reads YFSETQ. The CDR3 region is CASSLAFVTLSPLHF. In DNA form, the CDR3 reads TGCGCCAGCAGCTTGGCCTTCGTGACCCTTTCACCCCTCCACTTT.

This rearrangement joins TRBV7-9 to TRBJ2-5; 8 positions match TRBD2. With V trimmed by 4 bases and J by 3 bases, 4 bases remained unmatched. This CDR3 region has 14 residues. Per the germline V gene, CDR1 is SEHNR and CDR2 is FQNEAQ (reference sequence). CDR3 loop: CASSSGLGKETQYF. The DNA for the CDR3 is TGTGCCAGCAGCTCGGGACTAGGTAAAGAGACCCAGTACTTC.

The CDR3 protein is CSAREDSGRAGEDKYF. The CDR3 region has the DNA TGCAGTGCTAGAGAGGATAGCGGGAGGGCGGGAGAAGACAAGTACTTC. This rearrangement joins TRBV20-1 to TRBJ2-7; 11 bases are a match to TRBD2. Germline V gives CDR1 DFQATT, CDR2 SNEGSKA (reference sequence). The CDR3 has 16 residues. Germline trimming cut 0 bases from V and 11 bases from J; bases unmatched to any gene: 15.

V usage is TRBV11-2 and J usage is TRBJ2-1; TRBD2 matches at 10 bases. The ends lost 5 bases at V and 8 bases at J; junction bases unmatched: 12. In germline, CDR1 is SGHAT, CDR2 FQNNGV. CDR3 length equals 16 residues. As DNA, the CDR3 is TGTGCCAGCAGCCGCTTAGGAGCGGGGGGGCGGGATGAGCAGTTCTTC. Protein: CASSRLGAGGRDEQFF.

This clone was detected ten times or more. The J gene is TRBJ2-2, the V gene TRBV27; a possible D gene is TRBD2 (5 bases). Germline V gene lookup returns CDR1 MNHEY and CDR2 SMNVEV (reference sequence). Trimming left V 3 bases short and J 3 bases short, with 14 bases between. This CDR3 has 16 residues. CDR3 region: CASSFSSSRHTGELFF. As DNA, the CDR3 is TGTGCCAGCAGTTTTTCGTCTAGCCGACACACCGGGGAGCTGTTTTTT.

Only one count was recorded for this clone. The chain is built from TRBV30 and TRBJ1-1; D gene unclear. The CDR3 loop spans 15 amino acids. Germline-derived CDR1 and CDR2 are GTSNPN and SVGIG (reference sequence). Between the trimmed V and J ends, which lost 2 bases and 1 base, there was a span of 14 bases. Written as DNA, the CDR3 is TGTGCCTGGAGTTTACTGAGAGGGCCGAACACTGAAGCTTTCTTT. Translation gives CAWSLLRGPNTEAFF.

A remark on this clone: At one end the junction does not follow the germline gene, possibly because of a read error. This chain connects TRBV28 to TRBJ1-2, with D tentatively TRBD1 (5 bases). The CDR3 runs 15 residues. Germline lookup yields CDR1 MDHEN and CDR2 SYDVKM. DNA of the CDR3: TGTTCCAGCAGTTTTTCTGGGGGGAGGGACTATGGCTACACCTTC. It specifies CSSSFSGGRDYGYTF.

There are many counts of this clone. The chain has TRBV6-1 and TRBJ2-2; D unresolved. The CDR3 is 15 amino acids. Trimming pared 4 bases from V and 4 bases from J, leaving 13 bases between. Germline assignment: CDR1 MNHNS and CDR2 SASEGT. CDR3 in DNA: TGTGCCAGCAGTGCTTCAGAATTTGGCACCGGGGAGCTGTTTTTT. It encodes CASSASEFGTGELFF.

This clone was recorded at least ten times. CDR3 DNA: TGTGCCTGGAGGCCGCGGGGGAGGGGCACAGATACGCAGTATTTT. Amino acids: CAWRPRGRGTDTQYF. The chain joins TRBV30 to TRBJ2-3; 7 bases map to TRBD2. V lost 3 bases, J lost 1 base, and 7 bases stayed unmatched. The germline CDR1 and CDR2 sequences are GTSNPN and SVGIG (reference sequence). The CDR3 has 15 residues. Together with reference TRBV30 and TRBJ2-3, the CDR3 gives the full variable domain: SQTIHQWPATLVQPVGSPLSLECTVEGTSNPNLYWYRQAAGRGLQLLFYSVGIGQISSEVPQNLSASRPQDRQFILSSKKLLLSDSGFYLCAWRPRGRGTDTQYFGPGTRLTVL.

This clone was detected many times. The chain employs TRBV6-1 and TRBJ1-4; 9 bases line up with TRBD1. Germline trimming cut 7 bases from V and 7 bases from J; bases unmatched to any gene: 7. The length of the CDR3 is 14 residues. Germline-derived CDR1 and CDR2 are MNHNS and SASEGT. DNA for the CDR3: TGTGCCAGCAAGACAGGGGGAATGGGTGAAAAACTGTTTTTT. This codes for CASKTGGMGEKLFF.

This clone was counted many times. The gene calls are TRBV28 and TRBJ1-5, with TRBD1 matching over 10 bases. V shed 6 bases and J 2 bases; nucleotides not matched to a gene: 10. Germline V gene lookup returns CDR1 MDHEN and CDR2 SYDVKM. The CDR3 consists of 17 residues. The CDR3 region has the DNA TGTGCCAGCAGCACTGACAGGGGGCGCAATGGCAATCAGCCCCAGCATTTT. Its translation: CASSTDRGRNGNQPQHF.

This sequence joins TRBV6-2 or TRBV6-3 and TRBJ2-7; TRBD2 matches at 14 bases. J lost 6 bases, V lost 4 bases, and 8 bases had no gene match. The CDR3 is made up of 16 amino acids. Germline V gene lookup returns CDR1 MNHEY and CDR2 SVGEGT. The CDR3: CASSSGTSGSPLEQYF. The CDR3 DNA follows: TGTGCCAGCAGTTCCGGGACTAGCGGGAGCCCCCTCGAGCAGTACTTC.

This clone occurred once. Since a much larger clone is just one base distant, this may be a read error. CDR3 sequence (DNA): TGCGCCAGCAGCCAAGGGATAAGGGTAGCGGGAGAGTGGACAGATACGCAGTATTTT. Translated, it gives CASSQGIRVAGEWTDTQYF. V and J are TRBV4-1 and TRBJ2-3, with 9 bases identical to TRBD2. J lost 3 bases, V lost 1 base, and 14 bases had no gene match. CDR1 is MGHRA, CDR2 YSYEKL, per germline. CDR3 length: 19 residues.